The 13 T cell receptor beta chains below come from one sample, sequenced in a study of T cell repertoires in cytomegalovirus infection. MiXCR was run by TCRdb on the reads, yielding one entry per CDR3 protein. The sample has around 210,000 distinct CDR3 sequences, around 6.4% seen once. The sample was PBMCs. The source is a human donor in good health (CMV status not recorded). Some clones in this sample may be carry-over from other donors' samples.

At least ten counts were recorded for this clonotype. The V call is TRBV5-5, the J call TRBJ2-7; 7 bases align to TRBD1. J gave up 4 bases and V 4 bases, and 2 bases lay outside the gene matches. The CDR3 is 12 amino acids. Germline V CDR1 and CDR2: SGHKS, YYEKEE (reference sequence). The CDR3 loop reads CASSQTGYEQYF. CDR3 coding DNA: TGTGCCAGCAGCCAGACAGGGTACGAGCAGTACTTC.

This clonotype was counted many times. This chain connects TRBV27 to TRBJ2-5; TRBD2 agrees at 7 bases. Germline CDR1 reads MNHEY; CDR2 reads SMNVEV (reference sequence). After removal of 6 bases from V and 2 bases from J, the junction contained 12 bases not matched to a gene. The CDR3 loop spans 16 amino acids. The CDR3 bases are TGTGCCAGCAGCCCGATCGGAGCGGGGAGACAAGAGACCCAGTACTTC. This encodes CASSPIGAGRQETQYF.

This clonotype was seen many times. The V call is TRBV5-4, the J call TRBJ1-1; perhaps TRBD1 as D (6 bases). The CDR3 spans 14 residues. The V end was cut by 4 bases, the J end by 5 bases, with 15 bases between. Germline lookup yields CDR1 SGHNT and CDR2 YYREEE (reference sequence). The CDR3 bases are TGTGCCAGCAGCCTCATACAGGGAGGAACTGAAGCTTTCTTT. Amino acids: CASSLIQGGTEAFF. The full variable domain, in which reference TRBV5-4 and TRBJ1-1 provide the parts outside the CDR3, is ETGVTQSPTHLIKTRGQQVTLRCSSQSGHNTVSWYQQALGQGPQFIFQYYREEENGRGNFPPRFSGLQFPNYSSELNVNALELDDSALYLCASSLIQGGTEAFFGQGTRLTVV.

Many counts were recorded for this clonotype. The V call is TRBV20-1, the J call TRBJ2-1; TRBD1 is a possible D gene (6 bases). This CDR3 comprises 14 residues. Trimming removed 6 bases at V and 0 bases at J, with 12 bases between. Germline V gene sequence: CDR1 DFQATT, CDR2 SNEGSKA (reference sequence). The CDR3 reads CSANDRSSYNEQFF. CDR3 DNA sequence: TGCAGTGCCAACGACAGGAGCTCCTACAATGAGCAGTTCTTC.

There are many counts of this clonotype. This chain joins TRBV2 and TRBJ2-7; D perhaps matches TRBD2 (5 bases). V lost 7 bases and J 12 bases, leaving 22 bases between the germline ends. In germline, CDR1 is SNHLY, CDR2 FYNNEI. The CDR3 length is 13 residues. CDR3 region: CASTPEKDLRRYF. The CDR3, as DNA: TGTGCCAGCACCCCCGAGAAGGACTTAAGGCGGTACTTC.

At least ten counts were recorded for this clonotype. The gene calls are TRBV29-1 and TRBJ1-1; D might be TRBD1 (5 bases). The germline V gene has CDR1 SQVTM and CDR2 ANQGSEA. This CDR3 is built from 14 residues. V lost 7 bases and J 1 base, leaving 16 bases between the germline ends. This chain's CDR3 is CSAAHPGQNTEAFF. DNA for the CDR3: TGCAGCGCCGCCCATCCAGGGCAGAACACTGAAGCTTTCTTT.

This clonotype was detected many times. The genes are TRBV6-2 or TRBV6-3 and TRBJ2-6; 7 bases match TRBD2. Germline V gene lookup returns CDR1 MNHEY and CDR2 SVGEGT. V gave up 2 bases and J gave up 1 base; unmatched junction bases: 11. The CDR3 length is 19 residues. In DNA, the CDR3 is TGTGCCAGCAGTTACGATGGCGGGGGTCGTCGGTCTGGGGCCAACGTCCTGACTTTC. Protein product: CASSYDGGGRRSGANVLTF.

This clonotype was observed many times. The CDR3 bases are TGTGCCAGCAGCTTCACCCGCCCCGGGCCCCAGCATTTT. This gives the protein CASSFTRPGPQHF. The genes are TRBV7-9 and TRBJ1-5, with D uncertain. This CDR3 region has 13 residues. Trimming removed 3 bases from V and 9 bases from J, with 12 bases in between. Germline values: CDR1 SEHNR, CDR2 FQNEAQ (reference sequence).

As to this clonotype: A much larger clone sits a single nucleotide away, making a read error possible. DNA of the CDR3: TGTGCCAGCGTAAAGACAGATACGCAGTATTTT. This sequence encodes CASVKTDTQYF. This rearrangement joins TRBV27 to TRBJ2-3; D ambiguous. This CDR3 region has 11 residues. V was shortened by 8 bases and J by 3 bases, with 6 bases between the two germline ends. Germline V gene lookup returns CDR1 MNHEY and CDR2 SMNVEV (reference sequence).

This clonotype was detected ten times or more. The chain carries TRBV20-1 and TRBJ2-7; 16 bases match TRBD2. This CDR3 has 14 residues. Trimming cost V 8 bases and J 11 bases; bases outside gene matches: 12. Germline CDR1 DFQATT, CDR2 SNEGSKA (reference sequence). The CDR3 nucleotides read TGCAGTTTAAAAGAGGGACTAGCGGGGGGGAGAAAGTACTTC. This gives the protein CSLKEGLAGGRKYF.

V is TRBV29-1 and J is TRBJ2-2; D gene unclear. The CDR3 extends over 13 amino acids. CDR1 and CDR2 from the germline V gene are SQVTM and ANQGSEA. The ends were cut back, 3 bases at V and 0 bases at J, with 5 bases in the middle. The CDR3 DNA follows: TGCAGCGTTGACAGGCCGAACACCGGGGAGCTGTTTTTT. This encodes CSVDRPNTGELFF.

At least ten counts were recorded for this clonotype. One junction end does not reproduce the germline sequence, and a read error may be involved. CDR3 in DNA: TGTGCCAGCATTTTACAGGGTGTCGGGGAGACCCAGTACTTC. Protein product: CASILQGVGETQYF. V is TRBV28 and J is TRBJ2-5; maybe TRBD1 (6 bases). Germline assignment: CDR1 MDHEN and CDR2 SYDVKM. The CDR3 covers 14 residues.

This rearrangement joins TRBV11-2 to TRBJ2-2; no clear D gene. The CDR3 is 13 residues long. Germline V lookup: CDR1 SGHAT, CDR2 FQNNGV. Trimming removed 5 bases at V and 0 bases at J, with 4 bases between. CDR3 nucleotides: TGTGCCAGCAGCGCATCGAACACCGGGGAGCTGTTTTTT. Amino acid sequence: CASSASNTGELFF.